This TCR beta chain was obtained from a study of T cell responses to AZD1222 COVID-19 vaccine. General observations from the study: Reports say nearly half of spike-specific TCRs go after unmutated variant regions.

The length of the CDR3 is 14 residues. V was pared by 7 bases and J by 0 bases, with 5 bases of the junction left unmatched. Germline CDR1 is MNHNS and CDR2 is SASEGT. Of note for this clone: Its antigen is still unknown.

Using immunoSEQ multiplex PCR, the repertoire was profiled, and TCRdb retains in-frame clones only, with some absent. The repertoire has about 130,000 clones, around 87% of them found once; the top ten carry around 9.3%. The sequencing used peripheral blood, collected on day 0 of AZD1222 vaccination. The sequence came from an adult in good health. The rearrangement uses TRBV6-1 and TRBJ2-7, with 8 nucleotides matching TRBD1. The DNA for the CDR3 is TGTGCCAGCAACCCAGACAGGGGCTCCTACGAGCAGTACTTC. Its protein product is CASNPDRGSYEQYF.